This TCR beta chain was recorded in a study of T-cell memory formation after mild COVID-19. Using constant-segment primers, 5'RACE produced TCR alpha and TCR beta cDNA libraries carrying sample barcodes and UMIs. MiXCR was run by TCRdb on the 5' RACE reads, yielding one entry per CDR3 protein. This sample has 270,000 or so distinct CDR3 sequences, with roughly 18% found just once. General study findings and limits: There were some responding clones in pre-infection memory, which suggested that cross-reactive memory had joined. The CD4+ clones that contracted clustered mainly within CM and EM, and the CD8+ clones concentrated in EMRA.

This clonotype has more than one count but fewer than ten. Its antigen is still unknown. This sequence was found in a man between 18 and 29 years old who had mild COVID-19 (a few samples of this study predate the infection). Cell type and time point are not known. Sequenced: PBMCs or a T cell subset sorted from them (not recorded which).

The CDR3 sequence is CASSSDRSAPLHF. The CDR3 coding sequence is TGTGCCAGCAGCTCCGACAGGTCGGCACCCCTCCACTTT. This rearrangement joins TRBV7-2 to TRBJ1-6; D is possibly TRBD1 (6 bases). This CDR3 comprises 13 residues. CDR1 is SGHTA, CDR2 FQGNSA, per germline. The ends were cut back, 4 bases at V and 11 bases at J, with 12 bases in the middle.